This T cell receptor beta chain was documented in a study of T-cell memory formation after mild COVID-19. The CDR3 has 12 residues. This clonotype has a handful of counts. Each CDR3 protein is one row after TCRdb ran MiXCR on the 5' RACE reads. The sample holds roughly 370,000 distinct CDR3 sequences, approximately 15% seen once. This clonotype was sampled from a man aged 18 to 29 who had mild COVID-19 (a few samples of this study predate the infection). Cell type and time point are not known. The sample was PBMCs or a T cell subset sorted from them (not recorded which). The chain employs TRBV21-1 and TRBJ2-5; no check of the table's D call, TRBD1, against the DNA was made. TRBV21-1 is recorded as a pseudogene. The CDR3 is CASRQGQETQYF. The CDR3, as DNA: TGTGCCAGCAGACAGGGCCAAGAGACCCAGTACTTC.